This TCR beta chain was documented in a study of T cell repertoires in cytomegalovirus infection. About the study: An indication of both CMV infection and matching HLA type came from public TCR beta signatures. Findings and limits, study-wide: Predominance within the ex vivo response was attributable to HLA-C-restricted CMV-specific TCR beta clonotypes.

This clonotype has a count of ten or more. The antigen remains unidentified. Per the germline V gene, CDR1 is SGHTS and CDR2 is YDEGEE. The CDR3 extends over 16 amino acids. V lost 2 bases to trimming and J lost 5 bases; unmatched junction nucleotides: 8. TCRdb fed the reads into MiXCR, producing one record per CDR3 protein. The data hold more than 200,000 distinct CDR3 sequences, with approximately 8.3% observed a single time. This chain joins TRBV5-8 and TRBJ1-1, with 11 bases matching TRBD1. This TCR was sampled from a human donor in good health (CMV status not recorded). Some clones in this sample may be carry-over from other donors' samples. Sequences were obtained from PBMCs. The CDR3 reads CASSFGQGAVRTEAFF. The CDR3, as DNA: TGTGCCAGCAGCTTCGGACAGGGGGCCGTACGGACTGAAGCTTTCTTT.